This T cell receptor (beta chain) appears in the sequencing data of a study of regulatory T cells in long-lasting Graves disease. Points from the study as a whole: TRBV28, TRBJ1-2 and TRBJ2-5 were segments that persistent disease favored.

The V end was cut by 0 bases, the J end by 1 base, with 9 bases between. The CDR3 spans 15 residues. The germline V gene has CDR1 MGHRA and CDR2 YSYEKL. Documented time point: newly diagnosed GD, antithyroid drugs for less than 3 months. The TCR library was prepared using RNA isolated from PBMCs. This clonotype was detected only a few times. What it binds is unknown. The authors built TCR beta libraries using iRepertoire HTBI primers and Arm-PCR of CDR3 regions. MiXCR, applied by TCRdb to the multiplex PCR reads, yields one record per CDR3 protein. Among about 520,000 distinct CDR3 sequences, about 11% were seen once, and the ten largest hold around 9.3%. The sample was also reused in another study, on T cells in Graves' hyperthyroidism and ophthalmopathy. This second study notes: The HTBI set primed first-round TCR CDR3 RT-PCR.

This sample comprised peripheral blood mononuclear cells (PBMCs), obtained at new diagnosis, from a patient treated with antithyroid drugs. The chain combines TRBV4-1 with TRBJ1-2; D is undetermined. The origin of this receptor is a woman aged 30 to 39 with Graves disease. Here the CDR3 reads CASSQDPAGNYGYTF. DNA of the CDR3: TGCGCCAGCAGCCAAGATCCGGCGGGTAACTATGGCTACACCTTC.